Listed below are T cell receptor beta chains from one sample, sequenced in a study of blood T cell repertoires in COVID-19. Repertoires were generated with immunoSEQ multiplex PCR, while TCRdb's copy carries only in-frame clones and drops some. Found here are 120,000 to 150,000 clones, 65% to 85% of them singletons; the top ten hold approximately 5%. Material for sequencing was peripheral blood. These receptors were obtained from a woman in her 50s with acute or convalescent COVID-19. Each CDR3 is given with its conserved first and last residue. Each record gives: clone size, J gene, D gene, V gene, CDR3 DNA, CDR3 protein. A D gene is named only where the DNA matches it firmly. Size tells how often a clone was seen (once, few, many) or the class of an expanded clone, and some rows leave it out.

NA | TRBJ2-2 | TRBD2 | TRBV27 | TGTGCCAGCAGCCCGTCTCTAGCGGGGGCCGGGACCGGGGAGCTGTTTTTT | CASSPSLAGAGTGELFF
NA | TRBJ2-7 | NA | TRBV7-8 | TGTGCCAGCAGCTTGAGCTCCTACGAGCAGTACTTC | CASSLSSYEQYF
NA | TRBJ2-3 | NA | TRBV5-8 | TGTGCCAGCAGCTCCATTCCGGGACTCCGCACAGATACGCAGTATTTT | CASSSIPGLRTDTQYF
NA | TRBJ2-2 | NA | TRBV11-3 | TGTGCCAGCAGCCCGCGACAGGACACCGGGGAGCTGTTTTTT | CASSPRQDTGELFF
NA | TRBJ2-1 | NA | TRBV5-1 | TGCGCCAGCAGCTCAAGCGGAAACTACAATGAGCAGTTCTTC | CASSSSGNYNEQFF
NA | TRBJ1-2 | NA | TRBV28 | TGTGCCAGCAGCCTCGTGGCTAGCTATGGCTACACCTTC | CASSLVASYGYTF
NA | TRBJ1-6 | NA | TRBV28 | TGTGCCAGCAGTTTATACAGGGATTACTATAATTCACCCCTCCACTTT | CASSLYRDYYNSPLHF
NA | TRBJ2-3 | TRBD2 | TRBV7-3 | TGTGCCAGCAGCTTCGTCGGGGGGAAAACAGATACGCAGTATTTT | CASSFVGGKTDTQYF
NA | TRBJ2-7 | TRBD2 | TRBV5-1 | TGCGCCAGCAGCTCCCTTAGCGGGGGGCCACAGCAGTACTTC | CASSSLSGGPQQYF
few | TRBJ1-1 | TRBD1 | TRBV29-1 | TGCAGCGTTGAAGGGACAGGTCGTTTTGAAGCTTTCTTT | CSVEGTGRFEAFF
NA | TRBJ2-3 | TRBD2 | TRBV5-4 | TGTGCCAGCAGCTTGGGGACTAGCGGGGCCAGAGATACGCAGTATTTT | CASSLGTSGARDTQYF
NA | TRBJ2-5 | NA | TRBV6-2/TRBV6-3 | TGTGCCAGCAGTTCGAACTACCCCGGGGAGACCCAGTACTTC | CASSSNYPGETQYF
NA | TRBJ1-1 | NA | TRBV6-5 | TGTGCCAGTCTGGGGGGGGTAAGCACTGAAGCTTTCTTT | CASLGGVSTEAFF
NA | TRBJ1-1 | NA | TRBV5-5 | TGTGCCAGCAGCCCCTATACCGACACTGAAGCTTTCTTT | CASSPYTDTEAFF
NA | TRBJ2-3 | TRBD2 | TRBV5-4 | TGTGCCAGCAGTCCCGCCGGCGGGGGGATTGTCACAGATACGCAGTATTTT | CASSPAGGGIVTDTQYF
NA | TRBJ2-5 | TRBD2 | TRBV5-1 | TGCGCCAGCAGCTTGGTCGCGGGGGAGGAGCAGACCCAGTACTTC | CASSLVAGEEQTQYF
NA | TRBJ2-3 | TRBD2 | TRBV18 | TGTGCCAGCTCACCCCAACCTAGCGGGGGGGCCACAGATACGCAGTATTTT | CASSPQPSGGATDTQYF
NA | TRBJ2-5 | TRBD1 | TRBV5-1 | TGCGCCAGCAGCCAGACAGGGCGGTACCAAGAGACCCAGTACTTC | CASSQTGRYQETQYF
NA | TRBJ2-1 | TRBD2 | TRBV4-2 | TGTGCCAGCAGCCAAGGTCCTAGCGGGGACAATGAGCAGTTCTTC | CASSQGPSGDNEQFF
NA | TRBJ2-2 | NA | TRBV4-3 | TGCGCCAGCAGCCAAGACCCGACCCAAGGGGTCGCGGAGCTGTTTTTT | CASSQDPTQGVAELFF
NA | TRBJ1-5 | NA | TRBV7-2 | TGTGCCAGCAGCTTTCAGGGGCAGGGGAGGGAGCCCCAGCATTTT | CASSFQGQGREPQHF
NA | TRBJ1-3 | NA | TRBV6-5 | TGTGCCAGCAGTTACGGAGCTGGAAACACCATATATTTT | CASSYGAGNTIYF
NA | TRBJ1-1 | NA | TRBV6-5 | TGTGCCAGCAGTTACTCGACCGGAGGCAGTGAAGCTTTCTTT | CASSYSTGGSEAFF
NA | TRBJ1-1 | NA | TRBV7-2 | TGTGCCAGCAGCCCGCAACCAGTCGCCCCGAACACTGAAGCTTTCTTT | CASSPQPVAPNTEAFF
few | TRBJ1-5 | TRBD1 | TRBV3-1/TRBV3-2 | TGTGCCAGCAGCCAGATTCAGGGGGTTAATCAGCCCCAGCATTTT | CASSQIQGVNQPQHF
NA | TRBJ1-4 | TRBD1 | TRBV4-3 | TGCGCCAGCAGCAAAGCCGGACAGGGTTTAAAACTGTTTTTT | CASSKAGQGLKLFF
NA | TRBJ2-3 | TRBD2 | TRBV3-1/TRBV3-2 | TGTGCCAGCAGCCAAGGGCTAGGTAGCGGGGAAGGTACGCAGTATTTT | CASSQGLGSGEGTQYF
NA | TRBJ2-7 | NA | TRBV2 | TGTGCCAGCAGTGAAGAAGCAGGGCTCGGGCAGTACTTC | CASSEEAGLGQYF
NA | TRBJ2-3 | TRBD2 | TRBV18 | TGTGCCAGCTCACCATTGGCTAGCGGGGGGAGCACAGATACGCAGTATTTT | CASSPLASGGSTDTQYF
NA | TRBJ2-1 | TRBD2 | TRBV7-9 | TGTGCCAGCAGCGTGCGGGGTAGCGGGGGGGTTAACAATGAGCAGTTCTTC | CASSVRGSGGVNNEQFF
NA | TRBJ1-1 | NA | TRBV30 | TGTGCCTGGAGTGTACTGGGCGCGGGCACTGAAGCTTTCTTT | CAWSVLGAGTEAFF
NA | TRBJ1-2 | NA | TRBV6-2/TRBV6-3 | TGTGCCAGCAGTTCCGGGGGGGCCTATGGCTACACCTTC | CASSSGGAYGYTF
NA | TRBJ2-1 | TRBD1 | TRBV24-1 | TGTGCCACCAGTAAGGGGGCCGGAGTGTTCTTC | CATSKGAGVFF
NA | TRBJ1-1 | TRBD1 | TRBV5-1 | TGCGCCAGTAGACCCGCCTGGGGACAGGGGGCTGCAGGGAACACTGAAGCTTTCTTT | CASRPAWGQGAAGNTEAFF
NA | TRBJ2-3 | TRBD2 | TRBV14 | TGTGCCAGCAGTCGAACGAGGCTAGCGGGGGCCGGAGGGACCACAGATACGCAGTATTTT | CASSRTRLAGAGGTTDTQYF
NA | TRBJ1-5 | NA | TRBV19 | TGTGCCAGTACCCCTTCAACGGGACAGCCCCAGCATTTT | CASTPSTGQPQHF
NA | TRBJ1-5 | NA | TRBV4-2 | TGTGCCAGCAGCCAAGATCCGCAGAACAATCAGCCCCAGCATTTT | CASSQDPQNNQPQHF
NA | TRBJ2-7 | NA | TRBV7-2 | TGTGCCAGCAGCTCCTTCTACGAGCAGTACTTC | CASSSFYEQYF
NA | TRBJ2-3 | NA | TRBV28 | TGTGCCAGCACATCGAGCGGGAGCACAGATACGCAGTATTTT | CASTSSGSTDTQYF
few | TRBJ2-2 | TRBD2 | TRBV9 | TGTGCCAGCAGCCCCACTAGCGGGGGCCTTCTGAACACCGGGGAGCTGTTTTTT | CASSPTSGGLLNTGELFF
NA | TRBJ1-5 | TRBD1 | TRBV19 | TGTGCCAGTAGTCGGTGGGGGACAGACAATCAGCCCCAGCATTTT | CASSRWGTDNQPQHF
many | TRBJ1-2 | NA | TRBV7-9 | TGTGCCAGCAGCCAACAAGCCGGGACATCCAACTATGGCTACACCTTC | CASSQQAGTSNYGYTF
NA | TRBJ2-7 | TRBD1 | TRBV19 | TGTGCCAGTAGCCCACCGGGACAGGGGGCCCAAACCCACTACGAGCAGTACTTC | CASSPPGQGAQTHYEQYF
many | TRBJ1-5 | NA | TRBV29-1 | TGCAGCGTTGTCATCGCTGACATAGTCGGTCAGCCCCAGCATTTT | CSVVIADIVGQPQHF
NA | TRBJ1-4 | NA | TRBV7-9 | TGTGCCAGCAGCTTAGAGGGGAACCCTAATGAAAAACTGTTTTTT | CASSLEGNPNEKLFF
NA | TRBJ2-1 | TRBD2 | TRBV27 | TGTGCCAGCAGACATAGCGGGGAATCCTACAATGAGCAGTTCTTC | CASRHSGESYNEQFF
once | TRBJ1-4 | TRBD1 | TRBV5-1 | TGCGCCAGCAGCTTGCGGGGACAGCATGAAAAACTGTTTTTT | CASSLRGQHEKLFF
once | TRBJ1-4 | NA | TRBV6-5 | TGTGCCGGCCAGCCGGAGTTTAATGAAAAACTGTTTTTT | CAGQPEFNEKLFF
NA | TRBJ2-3 | NA | TRBV19 | TGTGCCAGTAGTATTGAGTTCTTATATTCAGATACGCAGTATTTT | CASSIEFLYSDTQYF
NA | TRBJ1-1 | NA | TRBV13 | TGTGCCAGCAGCTTAGGGGGCCTGAACACTGAAGCTTTCTTT | CASSLGGLNTEAFF
NA | TRBJ1-4 | NA | TRBV4-3 | TGCGCCAGCAGCTATTCCTTCGGGGAAAAACTGTTTTTT | CASSYSFGEKLFF
once | TRBJ1-1 | NA | TRBV7-8 | TGTGCCAGCAGCCAGATCACGGGAAACACTGAAGCTTTCTTT | CASSQITGNTEAFF
NA | TRBJ2-2 | TRBD2 | TRBV14 | TGTGCCAGCAGCCGAATAGCGGGAACCGGGGAGCTGTTTTTT | CASSRIAGTGELFF
once | TRBJ1-5 | TRBD1 | TRBV7-9 | TGTGCCAGCAGCTCCGGGACAGGGGAGAATCAGCCCCAGCATTTT | CASSSGTGENQPQHF